This T cell receptor (beta chain) came from a study of OX40 agonist ivuxolimab in advanced cancers. Whole-study context: Patients' therapy was ivuxolimab, an antibody that acts as an agonist of OX40 (CD134). Three patients had partial responses: one hepatocellular carcinoma, two cutaneous melanoma.

The CDR3 runs to 14 residues. V lost 4 bases, J lost 3 bases, and 13 bases lay in between. Per germline, CDR1 SEHNR and CDR2 FQNEAQ (reference sequence). This clone was seen once. Autoimmune disease history or systemic immunosuppression excluded patients. Assay used: immunoSEQ multiplex PCR; TCRdb lists only in-frame clones, some missing. The sample includes more than 65,000 clones, roughly 90% of them seen just once. Here the sequenced sample was CD4+ or CD8+ T cells sorted from blood, taken in a trial of the OX40 agonist ivuxolimab. The chain employs TRBV7-9 and TRBJ2-7; D possibly matches TRBD1 or TRBD2 (5 bases each). The sequence derives from an adult with an advanced solid tumor such as melanoma, head and neck, liver or kidney cancer. The DNA for the CDR3 is TGTGCCAGCAGCTCGGGGCGGACAAGCTACGAGCAGTACTTC. This encodes CASSSGRTSYEQYF.